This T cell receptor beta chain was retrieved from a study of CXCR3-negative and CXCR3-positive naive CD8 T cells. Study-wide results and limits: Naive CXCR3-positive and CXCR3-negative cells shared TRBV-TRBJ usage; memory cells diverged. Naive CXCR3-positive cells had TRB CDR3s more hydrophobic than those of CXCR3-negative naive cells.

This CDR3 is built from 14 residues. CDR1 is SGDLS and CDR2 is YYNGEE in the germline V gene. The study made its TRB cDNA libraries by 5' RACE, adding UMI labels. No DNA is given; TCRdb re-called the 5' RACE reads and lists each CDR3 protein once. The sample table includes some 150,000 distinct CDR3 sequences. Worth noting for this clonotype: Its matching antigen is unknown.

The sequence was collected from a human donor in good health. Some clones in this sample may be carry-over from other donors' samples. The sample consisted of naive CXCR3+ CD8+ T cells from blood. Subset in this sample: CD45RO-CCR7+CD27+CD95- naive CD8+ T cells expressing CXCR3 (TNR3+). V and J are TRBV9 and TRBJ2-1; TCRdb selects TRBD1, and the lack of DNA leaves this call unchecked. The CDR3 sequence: CASSVADRGDEQFF. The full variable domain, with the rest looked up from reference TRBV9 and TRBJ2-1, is DSGVTQTPKHLITATGQRVTLRCSPRSGDLSVYWYQQSLDQGLQFLIQYYNGEERAKGNILERFSAQQFPDLHSELNLSSLELGDSALYFCASSVADRGDEQFFGPGTRLTVL.